These 28 T cell receptor beta chains share one sample of origin, sequenced in a study of blood T cells in healthy people across ages. Primers used in a second PCR of roughly 6 to 11 cycles were a sample-barcoded 5' primer and a J-beta primer mix. Using its own MiXCR run on the 5' RACE reads, TCRdb lists one record per CDR3 protein. The profile shows around 1,000,000 distinct CDR3 sequences, approximately 25% of them singletons. The same specimen was also included in a second study, on T cells of mothers and their children.

The sample consisted of blood. The receptors derive from a girl aged 2-10 years in good health.

This sequence joins TRBV7-2 and TRBJ1-3; D gene uncertain. Per the germline V gene, CDR1 is SGHTA and CDR2 is FQGNSA. This CDR3 region has 17 residues. V lost 1 base and J 4 bases, leaving 17 bases between the germline ends. DNA of the CDR3: TGTGCCAGCAGCTTAGAGAGGGCAGGACCCTTCGGAAACACCATATATTTT. It encodes CASSLERAGPFGNTIYF.

This clonotype was detected a few times. V and J are TRBV5-6 and TRBJ2-3; D uncertain. Germline V gene data show CDR1 as SGHDT and CDR2 as YYEEEE. The CDR3 covers 14 residues. Trimming took off 4 bases at V and 2 bases at J, with 11 bases between the two ends. The CDR3 region has the DNA TGTGCCAGCAGCCAGCGCACGGTCACAGATACGCAGTATTTT. It translates to CASSQRTVTDTQYF. The variable domain in full, completed from reference TRBV5-6 and TRBJ2-3, reads DAGVTQSPTHLIKTRGQQVTLRCSPKSGHDTVSWYQQALGQGPQFIFQYYEEEERQRGNFPDRFSGHQFPNYSSELNVNALLLGDSALYLCASSQRTVTDTQYFGPGTRLTVL.

This clonotype turned up a few times. The V gene is TRBV29-1, the J gene TRBJ1-5; D perhaps matches TRBD1 (5 bases). V was cut by 4 bases and J by 0 bases, with 7 bases left in between. The germline CDR1 and CDR2 sequences are SQVTM and ANQGSEA. This CDR3 has 13 amino acids. In DNA form, the CDR3 reads TGCAGCGTTGTAGGGGATAGCAATCAGCCCCAGCATTTT. This translates into CSVVGDSNQPQHF.

Notes on this clonotype: The junction departs from the called germline gene at one end, perhaps through a read error. The chain is built from TRBV25-1 and TRBJ2-3; TRBD1 or TRBD2 may be the D gene (5 bases each). The length of the CDR3 is 14 residues. Germline lookup yields CDR1 MGHDK and CDR2 SYGVNS. CDR3: CASKNPGRTDTRYF. The CDR3 bases are TGTGCCAGCAAGAATCCGGGACGCACAGATACGCGGTATTTT.

V usage is TRBV12-5 and J usage is TRBJ2-4; 7 bases agree with TRBD2. The CDR3 runs to 14 residues. Per germline, CDR1 LGHNT and CDR2 FRNRAP. The J segment lost 3 bases and the V segment lost 7 bases, leaving 6 bases of the junction unmatched. The CDR3 loop reads CASAAGLFKNIQYF. CDR3 nucleotides: TGTGCTAGTGCTGCGGGACTATTCAAAAACATTCAGTACTTC.

This chain uses TRBV5-1 with TRBJ2-5; 7 nucleotides line up with TRBD1. CDR1 is SGHRS, CDR2 YFSETQ, per germline. The V gene end was trimmed by 4 bases and the J gene end by 0 bases; junction bases not matched to a gene: 15. CDR3 size: 18 residues. CDR3 bases: TGCGCCAGCAGCACTGGACAGGATTCGCTACCTTACCAAGAGACCCAGTACTTC. It is translated as CASSTGQDSLPYQETQYF.

This clonotype has only a few counts. The rearrangement uses TRBV20-1 and TRBJ2-5; 8 nucleotides match TRBD2. Trimming cost V 3 bases and J 3 bases; bases outside gene matches: 0. The CDR3 has 12 amino acids. From germline, CDR1 is DFQATT and CDR2 SNEGSKA (reference sequence). CDR3 residues: CSARTSEETQYF. DNA of the CDR3: TGCAGTGCTAGGACTAGCGAAGAGACCCAGTACTTC.

V usage is TRBV4-1 and J usage is TRBJ2-4, with D uncertain. The J call may be in error: the DNA end matches TRBJ2-7 better. Germline CDR1 reads MGHRA; CDR2 reads YSYEKL. The CDR3 extends over 12 amino acids. The CDR3 reads CASSQSGSEQYF. The CDR3, as DNA: TGCGCCAGCAGCCAATCAGGTTCCGAGCAGTACTTC.

The rearrangement uses TRBV15 and TRBJ2-7; 9 bases match TRBD1. The CDR3 sequence is 14 residues long. CDR1 and CDR2 (germline): LNHNV, YYDKDF (reference sequence). Germline trimming cut 4 bases from V and 4 bases from J; bases unmatched to any gene: 5. The CDR3, as DNA: TGTGCCACCAGCATGCGACAGGGGGATTACGAGCAGTACTTC. This codes for CATSMRQGDYEQYF.

The chain couples TRBV5-1 to TRBJ2-5, with D possibly TRBD1 on 6 matching bases. V was pared by 0 bases and J by 2 bases, with 11 bases between. The V gene's germline CDR1 is SGHRS and CDR2 YFSETQ. There are 15 residues in the CDR3. The CDR3 region is CASSLVGQAQETQYF. The CDR3 DNA reads as TGCGCCAGCAGCTTGGTGGGACAAGCGCAAGAGACCCAGTACTTC.

V is TRBV6-1 and J is TRBJ2-1; maybe TRBD2 (6 bases). The CDR3 sequence is 16 residues long. CDR1 and CDR2 from the germline V gene are MNHNS and SASEGT. V was pared by 2 bases and J by 12 bases, with 23 bases between. The CDR3 region is CASSEMAREPLGGQFF. The CDR3 DNA is TGTGCCAGCAGTGAAATGGCCCGCGAACCCCTGGGGGGGCAGTTCTTC.

CDR3: CASSSNLNQPQHF. The CDR3 bases are TGTGCCAGCAGCTCAAATCTTAATCAGCCCCAGCATTTT. This chain joins TRBV9 and TRBJ1-5; D is undetermined. The CDR3 consists of 13 residues. CDR1 is SGDLS, CDR2 YYNGEE, per germline. Deletions cut 4 bases from V and 4 bases from J, with 9 bases between.

This clonotype has a handful of counts. The J gene is TRBJ2-1, the V gene TRBV4-1; weak D call: TRBD2 (6 bases). The CDR3 runs 18 residues. Looked up from germline, CDR1 is MGHRA and CDR2 is YSYEKL. Trimming removed 3 bases from V and 0 bases from J, with 18 bases in between. CDR3 sequence reads: CASSQMGAGTRSYNEQFF. In DNA, the CDR3 is TGCGCCAGCAGCCAGATGGGCGCCGGGACTCGCTCCTACAATGAGCAGTTCTTC.

This clonotype has only a few counts. V gene TRBV9 combines with J gene TRBJ2-2; 10 bases are a match to TRBD1. J lost 4 bases, V lost 3 bases, and 6 bases had no gene match. Germline V gene data show CDR1 as SGDLS and CDR2 as YYNGEE. The CDR3 contains 16 residues. CDR3 coding DNA: TGTGCCAGCAGCGAGACAGGGGGCTTTCTCACCGGGGAGCTGTTTTTT. Its translation is CASSETGGFLTGELFF.

The chain uses TRBV24-1 and TRBJ1-2; 7 nucleotides agree with TRBD1. The V and J ends lost 3 bases and 8 bases, in that order; junction bases with no gene match: 2. CDR1 is KGHDR and CDR2 is SFDVKD in the germline V gene. This CDR3 region has 12 residues. The CDR3 DNA reads TGTGCCACCAGTGATCACAGGGGCGGCTACACCTTC. It encodes CATSDHRGGYTF.

This clonotype was seen a handful of times. This chain joins TRBV29-1 and TRBJ2-1; 9 positions match TRBD1. From germline, CDR1 is SQVTM and CDR2 ANQGSEA. J gave up 4 bases and V 5 bases, and 6 bases lay outside the gene matches. The CDR3 consists of 14 residues. CDR3: CSVTTGTGYNEQFF. CDR3 DNA: TGCAGCGTTACTACCGGGACAGGGTACAATGAGCAGTTCTTC.

This clonotype has at least ten counts. The chain joins TRBV12-3 or TRBV12-4 to TRBJ2-5; 9 nucleotides match TRBD1. V was pared by 3 bases and J by 3 bases, with 2 bases of the junction left unmatched. This CDR3 comprises 14 residues. The DNA of the CDR3 is TGTGCCAGCAGTTTCCGGGACAGGGAAGAGACCCAGTACTTC. The encoded protein is CASSFRDREETQYF.

This chain links TRBV5-1 with TRBJ2-5; possibly TRBD2 for D (6 bases). The germline V gene has CDR1 SGHRS and CDR2 YFSETQ. The CDR3 runs to 15 residues. The V gene lost 3 bases and the J gene lost 5 bases, with 17 bases spanning the gap. CDR3 sequence: CASSWAPGSGETQYF. The CDR3 DNA reads TGCGCCAGCAGCTGGGCCCCAGGAAGCGGGGAGACCCAGTACTTC. The whole variable domain, filled in from reference TRBV5-1 and TRBJ2-5, reads KAGVTQTPRYLIKTRGQQVTLSCSPISGHRSVSWYQQTPGQGLQFLFEYFSETQRNKGNFPGRFSGRQFSNSRSEMNVSTLELGDSALYLCASSWAPGSGETQYFGPGTRLLVL.

This clonotype was detected ten times or more. A junction end diverges from the germline sequence, so it may reflect a read error. The J gene is TRBJ1-1, the V gene TRBV29-1; TRBD1 matches 7 bases. The CDR3 has 13 residues. Germline V gene sequence: CDR1 SQVTM, CDR2 ANQGSEA. CDR3 bases: TGCAGCGTTGACATGGGGAGGGACAGCCCGAAAAATTTT. Its translation is CSVDMGRDSPKNF.

This clonotype has only a few counts. The chain couples TRBV9 to TRBJ1-2, with a tentative D call TRBD1 (5 bases). Germline CDR1 and CDR2: SGDLS and YYNGEE. Trimming removed 5 bases at V and 7 bases at J, with 15 bases between. This CDR3 region has 13 residues. Here the CDR3 reads CASRETVVGGYTF. CDR3 nucleotides: TGTGCCAGCAGGGAGACAGTCGTCGGTGGCTACACCTTC.

The sample holds a few counts of this clonotype. The chain employs TRBV20-1 and TRBJ1-2; no definite D call. Germline CDR1 reads DFQATT; CDR2 reads SNEGSKA (reference sequence). Trimming left V 4 bases short and J 7 bases short, with 4 bases between. There are 9 residues in the CDR3. CDR3 sequence: CSATPGYTF. As DNA, the CDR3 is TGCAGTGCTACTCCTGGCTACACCTTC.

V gene TRBV25-1 combines with J gene TRBJ2-5; D not certain. Near its end, the DNA agrees better with TRBJ2-7, so the J call may be wrong. CDR1 is MGHDK and CDR2 is SYGVNS in the germline V gene. This CDR3 contains 13 residues. The CDR3, as DNA: TGTGCCAGCAGGTTCGGCGGAACCTACGAGCAGTACTTC. It yields the protein CASRFGGTYEQYF.

The chain combines TRBV4-1 with TRBJ1-2, with a weak D call TRBD1 (6 bases). The germline gives CDR1 MGHRA, CDR2 YSYEKL. Trimming pared 0 bases from V and 3 bases from J, leaving 11 bases between. The CDR3 contains 15 residues. CDR3 nucleotides: TGCGCCAGCAGCCAAGATCAGCAGGGGCACTATGGCTACACCTTC. It specifies CASSQDQQGHYGYTF.

This clonotype was picked up a small number of times. The chain is built from TRBV12-3 or TRBV12-4 and TRBJ1-4; TRBD1 matches at 7 bases. There are 14 residues in the CDR3. The trim removed 7 bases at V and 6 bases at J, leaving 8 bases unmatched. This CDR3 is CASMLQGLHEKLFF. DNA for the CDR3: TGTGCCAGCATGTTACAGGGGTTGCATGAAAAACTGTTTTTT.

The gene calls are TRBV9 and TRBJ1-1, with 10 bases that match TRBD1. The CDR3 totals 13 residues. V gave up 2 bases and J gave up 11 bases; unmatched junction bases: 6. Per the germline V gene, CDR1 is SGDLS and CDR2 is YYNGEE. CDR3 protein: CASSVGTGVEAFF. For the CDR3, the DNA is TGTGCCAGCAGCGTGGGGACAGGGGTAGAGGCTTTCTTT.

This clonotype was picked up a small number of times. This rearrangement joins TRBV6-2 or TRBV6-3 to TRBJ1-2, with D uncertain. Between the trimmed V and J ends, which lost 2 bases and 4 bases, there was a span of 8 bases. Germline CDR1 is MNHEY and CDR2 is SVGEGT. The CDR3 loop spans 13 amino acids. CDR3: CASSYVGSYGYTF. The CDR3 nucleotides read TGTGCCAGCAGTTACGTCGGGAGCTATGGCTACACCTTC.

This clonotype was seen a handful of times. The chain combines TRBV7-8 with TRBJ2-1; D remains unclear. V was shortened by 1 base and J by 15 bases, with 19 bases between the two germline ends. This CDR3 contains 14 residues. Germline values: CDR1 SGHVS, CDR2 FQNEAQ. The CDR3 spells CASSLGPGTSSPFF. For the CDR3, the DNA is TGTGCCAGCAGCTTAGGCCCAGGTACTTCATCCCCGTTCTTC.

This clonotype was counted only a few times. This sequence joins TRBV2 and TRBJ2-2; D might be TRBD1 or TRBD2, each matching 5 bases. This CDR3 spans 14 amino acids. Germline lookup yields CDR1 SNHLY and CDR2 FYNNEI. V was cut by 7 bases and J by 5 bases, with 14 bases left in between. The CDR3 loop reads CASIMAWGTGELFF. The CDR3 nucleotides read TGTGCCAGCATCATGGCTTGGGGGACCGGGGAGCTGTTTTTT.